A single TCR beta chain is shown here with its context. The sample comes from a study of blood T cell repertoires in COVID-19. About the study: Both acute and convalescent COVID-19 samples were obtained from the United States, Italy and Spain. The cDNA or gDNA used as material had been derived from T cells, B-cell-depleted T cells, or PBMCs.

In the authors' methods: It was from reference gene primer amplification that nucleated cell counts were estimated. Profiled with immunoSEQ multiplex PCR; TCRdb holds only in-frame clones, not every one. The V and J calls and clone size are taken from that table; D and trimming were inferred from the DNA. The sample carries roughly 320,000 clones, around 84% recorded once. The receptor comes from a man in his sixties or seventies with acute or convalescent COVID-19. Sequencing was performed on peripheral blood.

The CDR3 DNA sequence: TGTGCCAGCAGCTTAGCACATAGCAATCAGCCCCAGCATTTT. It yields the protein CASSLAHSNQPQHF. The chain carries TRBV7-2 and TRBJ1-5, with no clear D. The V end lost 0 bases, the J end lost 0 bases, and 3 bases lay between the germline ends. This CDR3 spans 14 amino acids. Germline lookup yields CDR1 SGHTA and CDR2 FQGNSA.